This T cell receptor (beta chain) originates from a study of T cells in localized non-small cell lung cancer. Whole-study findings and limits: Uninvolved adjacent lung, not tumor, had the highest T cell clonality.

This clone was seen a few times. The antigen is undetermined. The CDR3 covers 14 residues. The V end lost 3 bases, the J end lost 0 bases, and 6 bases lay between the germline ends. The germline gives CDR1 KGHSH, CDR2 LQKENI. Assay used: immunoSEQ multiplex PCR; TCRdb lists only in-frame clones, some missing. The sample consists of approximately 7,400 clones, more than 20% of them appearing once. This receptor was taken from a man aged 35 to 70 with stage III squamous cell lung carcinoma. Source: lung tumor tissue, taken before any cancer treatment. The chain is built from TRBV18 and TRBJ2-1; D not resolved. CDR3: CASSPRSSYNEQFF. As DNA, the CDR3 is TGTGCCAGCTCACCCAGGAGCTCCTACAATGAGCAGTTCTTC.